A single sample is the source of the 25 T cell receptor beta chains below, sequenced in a study of T cells after yellow fever vaccination. TCRdb fed the 5' RACE reads into MiXCR, producing one record per CDR3 protein. The sample lists about 340,000 distinct CDR3 sequences; around 12% were seen once. This specimen was CD4+ T cells sorted from PBMCs, taken 15 days after the yellow fever booster vaccination. Every receptor here comes from a man in his late teens or twenties who received the YFV17D yellow fever vaccine.

The V and J genes are TRBV20-1 and TRBJ2-1; unclear D gene. V was pared by 2 bases and J by 6 bases, with 14 bases between. Germline V gene lookup returns CDR1 DFQATT and CDR2 SNEGSKA (reference sequence). The CDR3 loop spans 14 amino acids. CDR3 loop: CSARSLKGPNEQFF. CDR3 sequence (DNA): TGCAGTGCTAGATCCTTGAAGGGTCCCAATGAGCAGTTCTTC.

This clonotype was detected a few times. V and J are TRBV18 and TRBJ1-1; tentatively, D is TRBD1 (5 bases). V dropped 2 bases and J dropped 0 bases, with 19 bases sitting between them. The length of the CDR3 is 18 residues. Per the germline V gene, CDR1 is KGHSH and CDR2 is LQKENI. DNA for the CDR3: TGTGCCAGCTCACCAACCCAGGGAGGAAGCGGATTGAACACTGAAGCTTTCTTT. Translated: CASSPTQGGSGLNTEAFF.

This clonotype was seen only a few times. The V call is TRBV4-3, the J call TRBJ1-1; D ambiguous. The length of the CDR3 is 16 residues. V lost 4 bases and J 5 bases, leaving 20 bases between the germline ends. Germline CDR1 is LGHNA and CDR2 is YSLEER. The CDR3 loop reads CASSLVGRAVETEAFF. In DNA, the CDR3 is TGCGCCAGCAGCCTAGTGGGGAGGGCGGTCGAGACTGAAGCTTTCTTT.

V gene TRBV7-2 combines with J gene TRBJ1-2; maybe TRBD1 (6 bases). The CDR3 length is 14 residues. Germline values: CDR1 SGHTA, CDR2 FQGNSA. Between the trimmed V and J ends, which lost 1 base and 8 bases, there was a span of 14 bases. This CDR3 reads CASSLVGGAEGYTF. The DNA of the CDR3 is TGTGCCAGCAGCTTAGTCGGGGGGGCAGAAGGCTACACCTTC.

The rearrangement joins TRBV6-5 to TRBJ1-1; possible D gene TRBD1, 5 bases. V lost 2 bases and J 2 bases, leaving 12 bases between the germline ends. Germline V CDR1 and CDR2: MNHEY, SVGAGI. The CDR3 covers 15 residues. The CDR3 region is CASSYRGVVNTEAFF. DNA of the CDR3: TGTGCCAGCAGTTACAGAGGGGTTGTAAACACTGAAGCTTTCTTT.

CDR3 in DNA: TGCGCCAGCAGCAATCAAGGAGACACTGAAGCTTTCTTT. Its translation is CASSNQGDTEAFF. The chain is built from TRBV5-1 and TRBJ1-1, with unresolved D. Germline assignment: CDR1 SGHRS and CDR2 YFSETQ. This CDR3 is built from 13 residues. V lost 4 bases to trimming and J lost 3 bases, with 10 bases between them.

The CDR3 sequence is CASSQRTETLAKNIQYF. In DNA, the CDR3 is TGCGCCAGCAGCCAGCGGACAGAGACTTTAGCCAAAAACATTCAGTACTTC. This chain links TRBV4-1 with TRBJ2-4; D perhaps matches TRBD1 (6 bases). The CDR3 runs to 17 residues. Germline CDR1 MGHRA, CDR2 YSYEKL. V lost 3 bases to trimming and J lost 0 bases, with 15 bases between them.

This chain connects TRBV7-2 to TRBJ2-5; tentative D call: TRBD1 (6 bases). Germline V gene sequence: CDR1 SGHTA, CDR2 FQGNSA. The length of the CDR3 is 15 residues. Trimming left V 5 bases short and J 5 bases short, with 18 bases between. CDR3 nucleotide sequence: TGTGCCAGCAGCCCCCTGCCTACAGGGATGGAGACCCAGTACTTC. Translation gives CASSPLPTGMETQYF.

This clonotype has a handful of counts. The chain carries TRBV3-1 and TRBJ2-1; 8 nucleotides align to TRBD2. Per germline, CDR1 LGHDT and CDR2 YNNKEL (reference sequence). CDR3 size: 14 residues. Germline trimming cut 2 bases from V and 9 bases from J; bases unmatched to any gene: 6. CDR3 in DNA: TGTGCCAGCAGCCAACGCGGGGGGCCGTCTGAGCAGTTCTTC. Protein: CASSQRGGPSEQFF.

The CDR3 nucleotides read TGTGCCAGCAGCTTGGAGTGGGACTTACAAGAGACCCAGTACTTC. This translates into CASSLEWDLQETQYF. The chain recombines TRBV5-4 with TRBJ2-5; possibly TRBD2 for D (6 bases). CDR1 and CDR2 from the germline V gene are SGHNT and YYREEE (reference sequence). This CDR3 spans 15 amino acids. The V gene lost 0 bases and the J gene lost 2 bases, with 11 bases spanning the gap. The full variable domain, completed using reference TRBV5-4 and TRBJ2-5, is ETGVTQSPTHLIKTRGQQVTLRCSSQSGHNTVSWYQQALGQGPQFIFQYYREEENGRGNFPPRFSGLQFPNYSSELNVNALELDDSALYLCASSLEWDLQETQYFGPGTRLLVL.

This clonotype was detected once. This chain uses TRBV6-6 with TRBJ1-2; 7 bases match TRBD1. CDR3 length: 15 amino acids. Germline trimming cut 6 bases from V and 4 bases from J; bases unmatched to any gene: 11. CDR1 is MNHNY and CDR2 is SVGAGI in the germline V gene (reference sequence). The CDR3 DNA is TGTGCCAGCAGGCCGGGAGGGGGCCATAGCTATGGCTACACCTTC. Protein product: CASRPGGGHSYGYTF.

CDR3 DNA: TGCAGTGCTGGGACAGGGGGCTTTAATTCACCCCTCCACTTT. Its translation: CSAGTGGFNSPLHF. This chain connects TRBV20-1 to TRBJ1-6; 12 positions match TRBD1. In germline, CDR1 is DFQATT, CDR2 SNEGSKA (reference sequence). The CDR3 consists of 14 residues. J gave up 6 bases and V 5 bases, and 2 bases lay outside the gene matches.

This clonotype was counted between two and nine times. The chain has TRBV6-4 and TRBJ2-3; 9 positions match TRBD2. This CDR3 has 14 residues. Trimming at V came to 0 bases and at J to 6 bases, leaving 1 base not matched to a gene. Looked up from germline, CDR1 is MRHNA and CDR2 is SNTAGT. CDR3 nucleotide sequence: TGTGCCAGCAGTGACTCGCGGGGGGGCGATACGCAGTATTTT. As protein: CASSDSRGGDTQYF.

This clonotype occurred a few times. The chain uses TRBV6-2 or TRBV6-3 and TRBJ1-2; D not certain. This CDR3 is built from 12 residues. Germline lookup yields CDR1 MNHEY and CDR2 SVGEGT. Trimming removed 0 bases from V and 4 bases from J, with 3 bases in between. The CDR3: CASSYSPYGYTF. DNA of the CDR3: TGTGCCAGCAGTTACTCTCCCTATGGCTACACCTTC.

The gene calls are TRBV7-8 and TRBJ2-1; 10 nucleotides line up with TRBD2. Germline V lookup: CDR1 SGHVS, CDR2 FQNEAQ. The CDR3 is made up of 16 amino acids. Germline trimming cut 5 bases from V and 4 bases from J; bases unmatched to any gene: 8. The CDR3 sequence: CASSRAPSGGYNEQFF. CDR3 coding DNA: TGTGCCAGCAGCCGAGCTCCTAGCGGGGGATACAATGAGCAGTTCTTC.

The rearrangement links TRBV7-9 to TRBJ2-2; 8 nucleotides agree with TRBD1. V shed 9 bases, J shed 0 bases, and the junction held 3 bases outside the gene matches. The CDR3 runs 14 residues. Germline V lookup: CDR1 SEHNR, CDR2 FQNEAQ (reference sequence). The CDR3 DNA sequence: TGTGCCAGGGGGACAGGCTCGAACACCGGGGAGCTGTTTTTT. This sequence encodes CARGTGSNTGELFF.

This clonotype was counted only a few times. DNA for the CDR3: TGTGCCAGCACGAACAGGGGGACCTATAATTCACCCCTCCACTTT. Amino acids: CASTNRGTYNSPLHF. The chain couples TRBV2 to TRBJ1-6, with TRBD1 matching over 8 bases. The V segment lost 7 bases and the J segment 2 bases; nucleotides outside the gene matches: 4. The CDR3 extends over 15 amino acids. Germline-derived CDR1 and CDR2 are SNHLY and FYNNEI.

This clonotype was counted between two and nine times. CDR3 loop: CASSQGRERTVVGYTF. The CDR3 nucleotides read TGTGCCAGCAGTCAAGGACGGGAGAGAACGGTGGTCGGCTACACCTTC. The rearrangement uses TRBV5-4 and TRBJ1-2; D uncertain. The CDR3 runs to 16 residues. From germline, CDR1 is SGHNT and CDR2 YYREEE (reference sequence). V lost 5 bases and J lost 8, with 25 bases in between.

In its sample, this clonotype was seen a few times. This rearrangement joins TRBV11-3 to TRBJ1-1; the D gene is possibly TRBD1 (5 bases). Trimming pared 1 base from V and 1 base from J, leaving 10 bases between. Germline V CDR1 and CDR2: SGHNT, YENEEA. The CDR3 extends over 15 amino acids. CDR3 sequence (DNA): TGTGCCAGCAGCTTAGGGAGGGGAGAGAACACTGAAGCTTTCTTT. The encoded protein is CASSLGRGENTEAFF.

This clonotype has just a few counts. The chain combines TRBV20-1 with TRBJ1-5, with D unclear. The CDR3 covers 12 residues. Between the trimmed V and J ends, which lost 2 bases and 4 bases, there was a span of 6 bases. Germline V gives CDR1 DFQATT, CDR2 SNEGSKA (reference sequence). The CDR3 region has the DNA TGCAGTGCTAGACCCCAGAATCAGCCCCAGCATTTT. The encoded protein is CSARPQNQPQHF.

The CDR3 loop reads CASRTRQGSYEQYF. The CDR3 bases are TGTGCCAGCAGAACTAGGCAGGGTTCCTACGAGCAGTACTTC. The V call is TRBV12-3 or TRBV12-4, the J call TRBJ2-7; the D gene could be TRBD1 or TRBD2 (5 bases each). The CDR3 runs 14 residues. Trimming cost V 6 bases and J 1 base, with 13 bases left between them.

The table lists this clonotype with a few counts. The gene calls are TRBV5-1 and TRBJ2-7; perhaps TRBD1 as D (5 bases). In germline, CDR1 is SGHRS, CDR2 YFSETQ. This CDR3 has 13 residues. The V and J ends lost 2 bases and 5 bases respectively, with 11 bases between them. CDR3 protein: CASSFQGVDEQYV. CDR3 coding DNA: TGCGCCAGCAGCTTTCAGGGTGTCGACGAGCAGTACGTC.

This chain uses TRBV5-1 with TRBJ2-3; D gene uncertain. The CDR3 totals 13 residues. With 4 bases removed from V and 3 bases from J, the gap between germline ends came to 9 bases. CDR1 is SGHRS, CDR2 YFSETQ, per germline. Written as DNA, the CDR3 is TGCGCCAGCAGCCCGTACGTGACAGATACGCAGTATTTT. Amino acid sequence: CASSPYVTDTQYF.

The sample holds a few counts of this clonotype. V usage is TRBV3-1 and J usage is TRBJ1-6; D is uncertain. V gave up 0 bases and J gave up 13 bases, with 10 bases separating them. The germline V gene encodes CDR1 LGHDT and CDR2 YNNKEL (reference sequence). This CDR3 contains 13 residues. CDR3 protein: CASSQEDLTPLHF. The CDR3 nucleotides are TGTGCCAGCAGCCAAGAAGACCTAACTCCCCTCCACTTT.

This clonotype was seen many times. The rearrangement uses TRBV28 and TRBJ2-4; D is perhaps TRBD1 (5 bases). The V end lost 4 bases, the J end lost 8 bases, and 12 bases lay between the germline ends. The CDR3 has 13 amino acids. Per germline, CDR1 MDHEN and CDR2 SYDVKM. The CDR3 bases are TGTGCCAGCAGTTCTCCTTCAGGGTACATTCAGTACTTC. It codes for CASSSPSGYIQYF.